These 5 T cell receptor beta chains were all obtained from the same sample, sequenced in a study of T-cell reconstitution after alpha-beta-depleted transplantation in children. Molecular barcoding with unique molecular identifiers was used for the TCRbeta library. TCRdb passed the PCR reads through MiXCR, listing each CDR3 protein once. The profile shows 250,000 or so distinct CDR3 sequences, around 7.5% of them singletons. Material: PBMCs, mostly from graft donor cells, obtained 180 days after TCRalphabeta/CD19-depleted stem cell transplant. Every receptor here comes from a male patient younger than 18 who had a stem cell transplant for acute lymphoblastic leukemia, so the T cells may come from the graft donor.

Points on this clonotype: A single base separates this from a much larger clone, so it may be a read error. The genes are TRBV18 and TRBJ2-3, with 10 bases lining up with TRBD1. Germline V gives CDR1 KGHSH, CDR2 LQKENI. The CDR3 spans 15 residues. The trim removed 7 bases at V and 4 bases at J, leaving 8 bases unmatched. CDR3 sequence reads: CASCQRTGGSDTQYF. DNA for the CDR3: TGTGCCAGCTGCCAACGGACAGGGGGTTCAGATACGCAGTATTTT.

This clonotype was seen many times. V and J are TRBV7-6 and TRBJ1-3; no definite D call. This CDR3 region has 16 residues. CDR1 SGHVS and CDR2 FNYEAQ come from the germline V gene. V was trimmed by 2 bases and J by 0 bases, leaving 11 bases between them. CDR3 loop: CASSLRPEYSGNTIYF. DNA for the CDR3: TGTGCCAGCAGCTTACGCCCGGAATACTCTGGAAACACCATATATTTT.

This clonotype was counted ten times or more. The chain has TRBV11-1 and TRBJ2-3, with D perhaps matching TRBD1 (5 bases). The ends were cut back, 1 base at V and 6 bases at J, with 14 bases in the middle. Germline CDR1 and CDR2: SGHAT and FQDESV (reference sequence). The CDR3 runs to 15 residues. The CDR3 nucleotides are TGTGCCAGCAGCTTAGGGACACCTCTTATGGATACGCAGTATTTT. Translation: CASSLGTPLMDTQYF.

The genes are TRBV28 and TRBJ2-7, with unresolved D. Germline-derived CDR1 and CDR2 are MDHEN and SYDVKM. Trimming stripped 6 bases from V and 6 bases from J, with 15 bases between. CDR3 length: 13 residues. The DNA for the CDR3 is TGTGCCAGCAGACCCAGACCAGCCTTCGAGCAGTACTTC. It translates to CASRPRPAFEQYF.

This clonotype has a count of ten or more. The V gene is TRBV12-3 or TRBV12-4, the J gene TRBJ2-1; the D gene is possibly TRBD2 (6 bases). CDR3 length equals 14 residues. Trimming left V 5 bases short and J 3 bases short, with 11 bases between. CDR3 DNA: TGTGCCAGCAGTCCCGGAGCGGGCTACAATGAGCAGTTCTTC. Encoded protein: CASSPGAGYNEQFF.